These 32 T cell receptor beta chains were sequenced from one sample in a study of T cell changes during pregnancy in multiple sclerosis (dated by TCRdb to the late 2010s). The library was obtained by the immunoSEQ multiplex PCR assay. This immuneACCESS table, as held by TCRdb, lists in-frame sequences with V and J called but not all clones. Of the missing ones, under half trace to an unresolved V gene in checked studies; the others have no known cause. The sample records about 40,000 clones, around nine tenths of which are singletons. The ten largest make up over 0.95% of the sample. The specimen comprised peripheral blood, sampled before pregnancy. Every receptor here comes from a female donor with multiple sclerosis, enrolled in a pregnancy study.

The chain has TRBV7-6 and TRBJ2-2, with 8 bases matching TRBD1. The ends lost 3 bases at V and 4 bases at J; junction bases unmatched: 4. CDR1 SGHVS and CDR2 FNYEAQ come from the germline V gene. This CDR3 contains 15 residues. The CDR3 sequence: CASSFQGAGTGELFF. The CDR3 DNA sequence: TGTGCCAGCAGCTTCCAGGGGGCCGGCACCGGGGAGCTGTTTTTT.

This clone was detected only a few times. The rearrangement joins TRBV27 to TRBJ1-5; TRBD1 might be the D (6 bases). The CDR3 covers 14 residues. Germline-derived CDR1 and CDR2 are MNHEY and SMNVEV (reference sequence). V shed 3 bases and J shed 4 bases, with 10 bases lying between them. The DNA of the CDR3 is TGTGCCAGCAGTTTGCGGCAGGGGAATCAGCCCCAGCATTTT. It is translated as CASSLRQGNQPQHF.

V is TRBV5-1 and J is TRBJ1-1, with D hard to call. CDR3 length: 11 residues. V was pared by 6 bases and J by 1 base, with 4 bases between. Germline V gives CDR1 SGHRS, CDR2 YFSETQ. The chain's CDR3 is CASTGNTEAFF. CDR3 DNA sequence: TGCGCCAGCACCGGGAACACTGAAGCTTTCTTT.

CDR3 sequence reads: CASSPDRDYGYTF. The CDR3 DNA follows: TGTGCCAGCAGCCCCGACAGGGACTATGGCTACACCTTC. The rearrangement links TRBV7-2 to TRBJ1-2; 7 nucleotides agree with TRBD1. V shed 5 bases and J 3 bases; nucleotides not matched to a gene: 3. Germline CDR1 and CDR2: SGHTA and FQGNSA. The CDR3 spans 13 residues.

This chain joins TRBV10-1 and TRBJ1-1, with D possibly TRBD1 on 5 matching bases. V was pared by 0 bases and J by 4 bases, with 12 bases between. There are 15 residues in the CDR3. Germline CDR1 and CDR2: WNHNN and SYGVQD (reference sequence). As DNA, the CDR3 is TGCGCCAGCAGTGAGTCGCCAGGGAAAGGCACTGAAGCTTTCTTT. It codes for CASSESPGKGTEAFF.

The CDR3 coding sequence is TGTGCCAGCAGTTTCAGGGGAAGCAATCAGCCCCAGCATTTT. Amino acids: CASSFRGSNQPQHF. The chain links TRBV27 to TRBJ1-5; D may be TRBD1 (6 bases). CDR3 length: 14 residues. Between the trimmed V and J ends, which lost 3 bases and 1 base, there was a span of 7 bases. The germline V gene has CDR1 MNHEY and CDR2 SMNVEV (reference sequence).

The V and J genes are TRBV27 and TRBJ1-6; the D is unclear. Deletions cut 5 bases from V and 0 bases from J, with 8 bases between. The CDR3 length is 15 residues. Looked up from germline, CDR1 is MNHEY and CDR2 is SMNVEV (reference sequence). CDR3 sequence: CASSPASSYNSPLHF. CDR3 DNA: TGTGCCAGCAGTCCGGCTAGCTCCTATAATTCACCCCTCCACTTT.

The chain links TRBV19 to TRBJ2-2; D is possibly TRBD1 (7 bases). V was cut by 5 bases and J by 6 bases, with 16 bases left in between. Germline V gives CDR1 LNHDA, CDR2 SQIVND (reference sequence). The CDR3 consists of 15 residues. CDR3 sequence: CASSGQGGGAGELFF. The DNA of the CDR3 is TGTGCCAGTAGTGGCCAGGGGGGAGGCGCCGGGGAGCTGTTTTTT.

The chain employs TRBV5-1 and TRBJ2-5; 7 bases fit TRBD2. Trimming cost V 1 base and J 4 bases; bases outside gene matches: 7. The germline V gene encodes CDR1 SGHRS and CDR2 YFSETQ. This CDR3 comprises 15 residues. CDR3 in DNA: TGCGCCAGCAGCTTGACACTAGCGATCGGAGAGACCCAGTACTTC. Residues: CASSLTLAIGETQYF.

The chain couples TRBV7-2 to TRBJ2-4; D gene uncertain. Germline loops: CDR1 SGHTA, CDR2 FQGNSA. This CDR3 comprises 13 residues. V was trimmed by 5 bases and J by 1 base, leaving 6 bases between them. CDR3 sequence (DNA): TGTGCCAGCAGCCCCGGGGCCAAAAACATTCAGTACTTC. It specifies CASSPGAKNIQYF.

The gene calls are TRBV4-3 and TRBJ2-1, with 9 bases that match TRBD2. This CDR3 is 15 amino acids long. The ends lost 3 bases at V and 8 bases at J; junction bases unmatched: 8. CDR1 and CDR2 from the germline V gene are LGHNA and YSLEER. CDR3 coding DNA: TGCGCCAGCAGCCAGCGGGAGGGCCTTTGGGATGAGCAGTTCTTC. This codes for CASSQREGLWDEQFF.

This clone was recorded only once. The chain employs TRBV19 and TRBJ2-1; 8 bases fit TRBD1. From germline, CDR1 is LNHDA and CDR2 SQIVND (reference sequence). V shed 5 bases, J shed 2 bases, and the junction held 5 bases outside the gene matches. This CDR3 region has 15 residues. The CDR3 loop is CASSQGTGAYNEQFF. The DNA of the CDR3 is TGTGCCAGTAGTCAAGGGACAGGCGCCTACAATGAGCAGTTCTTC. Looking up the rest from reference TRBV19 and TRBJ2-1 gives the full variable domain: DGGITQSPKYLFRKEGQNVTLSCEQNLNHDAMYWYRQDPGQGLRLIYYSQIVNDFQKGDIAEGYSVSREKKESFPLTVTSAQKNPTAFYLCASSQGTGAYNEQFFGPGTRLTVL.

As to this clone: At one end the junction does not follow the germline gene, possibly because of a read error. V is TRBV5-1 and J is TRBJ2-3, with D tentatively TRBD1 (5 bases). The CDR3 spans 13 residues. Germline loops: CDR1 SGHRS, CDR2 YFSETQ. CDR3 in DNA: TGCGCCAGCAGCTTGCAGGGAACAGGTACGCAGTATTTT. It yields the protein CASSLQGTGTQYF.

The rearrangement links TRBV4-1 to TRBJ2-5; 12 positions match TRBD2. The length of the CDR3 is 15 residues. Germline-derived CDR1 and CDR2 are MGHRA and YSYEKL. Trimming took 2 bases from V and 4 from J; bases not matched to a gene: 2. This CDR3 is CASSQILAGGETQYF. The CDR3 DNA reads as TGCGCCAGCAGCCAAATACTAGCGGGAGGAGAGACCCAGTACTTC.

This rearrangement joins TRBV29-1 to TRBJ2-7; 7 nucleotides line up with TRBD1. CDR1 SQVTM and CDR2 ANQGSEA come from the germline V gene. The CDR3 totals 13 residues. V was clipped by 5 bases and J by 3 bases; unmatched bases: 7. The CDR3 loop reads CSVRTGEIYEQYF. The CDR3 bases are TGCAGCGTTCGAACAGGGGAGATCTACGAGCAGTACTTC.

This rearrangement joins TRBV9 to TRBJ2-4; tentative D call: TRBD2 (5 bases). Germline values: CDR1 SGDLS, CDR2 YYNGEE. This CDR3 comprises 19 residues. V gave up 3 bases and J gave up 0 bases, with 22 bases separating them. The CDR3: CASSAKFWTGTLAKNIQYF. Written as DNA, the CDR3 is TGTGCCAGCAGCGCGAAATTCTGGACGGGAACCCTAGCCAAAAACATTCAGTACTTC. The full variable domain, completed using reference TRBV9 and TRBJ2-4, is DSGVTQTPKHLITATGQRVTLRCSPRSGDLSVYWYQQSLDQGLQFLIQYYNGEERAKGNILERFSAQQFPDLHSELNLSSLELGDSALYFCASSAKFWTGTLAKNIQYFGAGTRLSVL.

The chain carries TRBV5-5 and TRBJ1-5; TRBD1 matches at 9 bases. Looked up from germline, CDR1 is SGHKS and CDR2 is YYEKEE (reference sequence). V lost 0 bases and J lost 4; bases outside the gene matches: 5. The CDR3 covers 16 residues. The CDR3 DNA reads as TGTGCCAGCAGCTTGGGGGGACAGGGTTTTAATCAGCCCCAGCATTTT. This gives the protein CASSLGGQGFNQPQHF.

The chain has TRBV11-2 and TRBJ2-3, with TRBD2 matching over 15 bases. J was trimmed by 7 bases and V by 7 bases; bases with no gene match: 9. CDR1 and CDR2 (germline): SGHAT, FQNNGV. CDR3 length equals 16 residues. DNA for the CDR3: TGTGCCAGCACCCAAGCTGGGACTAGCGGGAGGTATACGCAGTATTTT. Translated, it gives CASTQAGTSGRYTQYF.

The gene calls are TRBV29-1 and TRBJ2-1; D is unresolved. Germline V gene sequence: CDR1 SQVTM, CDR2 ANQGSEA. With 3 bases removed from V and 5 bases from J, the gap between germline ends came to 8 bases. The CDR3 runs to 12 residues. CDR3 sequence: CSVDTTHNEQFF. CDR3 nucleotides: TGCAGCGTTGACACTACACACAATGAGCAGTTCTTC.

The V and J genes are TRBV19 and TRBJ2-1; D is ambiguous. The CDR3 length is 13 residues. V lost 1 base, J lost 5 bases, and 6 bases lay in between. Germline lookup yields CDR1 LNHDA and CDR2 SQIVND (reference sequence). CDR3 residues: CASSIGPHNEQFF. In DNA, the CDR3 is TGTGCCAGTAGTATAGGGCCGCACAATGAGCAGTTCTTC.

The chain is built from TRBV7-9 and TRBJ1-4; 9 bases align to TRBD1. Germline values: CDR1 SEHNR, CDR2 FQNEAQ (reference sequence). The V and J ends lost 4 bases and 6 bases, in that order; junction bases with no gene match: 3. The CDR3 has 14 residues. CDR3 bases: TGTGCCAGCAGCTGGACAGGGGAGGATGAAAAACTGTTTTTT. This codes for CASSWTGEDEKLFF.

The CDR3 region has the DNA TGTGCCAGCTCACCAGGGCGTAATGCGGGGGAGCTGTTTTTT. Amino acid sequence: CASSPGRNAGELFF. The chain links TRBV18 to TRBJ2-2; no clear D. Germline CDR1 reads KGHSH; CDR2 reads LQKENI. The CDR3 is made up of 14 amino acids. V shed 2 bases and J shed 8 bases, with 12 bases lying between them.

The gene calls are TRBV19 and TRBJ2-7; 8 bases fit TRBD1. The CDR3 runs 12 residues. CDR1 and CDR2 (germline): LNHDA, SQIVND (reference sequence). Germline trimming cut 6 bases from V and 8 bases from J; bases unmatched to any gene: 6. The CDR3 DNA follows: TGTGCCAGTAGGGGACAGGCCAACAAGCAGTACTTC. It specifies CASRGQANKQYF.

The CDR3 loop is CASSQESLAGYTDTQYF. The CDR3, as DNA: TGTGCCAGCAGCCAAGAGTCACTAGCGGGTTACACAGATACGCAGTATTTT. The genes are TRBV4-2 and TRBJ2-3, with 9 bases matching TRBD2. V shed 0 bases and J 2 bases; nucleotides not matched to a gene: 6. The CDR3 totals 17 residues. Germline CDR1 reads LGHNA; CDR2 reads YNFKEQ.

This clone has a single count. This sequence joins TRBV4-2 and TRBJ2-1, with 8 bases matching TRBD2. The CDR3 is 16 amino acids. Germline CDR1 and CDR2: LGHNA and YNFKEQ. Unmatched junction bases numbered 7, after V lost 1 base and J lost 5 bases. The CDR3 coding sequence is TGTGCCAGCAGCCAAGTGTCGGGAGGGATAGACAATGAGCAGTTCTTC. It codes for CASSQVSGGIDNEQFF.

V is TRBV7-9 and J is TRBJ1-1, with D maybe TRBD1 (6 bases). This CDR3 has 16 residues. CDR1 is SEHNR and CDR2 is FQNEAQ in the germline V gene (reference sequence). Trimming cost V 1 base and J 5 bases, with 17 bases left between them. CDR3 region: CASSLVKGGRKTEAFF. CDR3 DNA: TGTGCCAGCAGCTTAGTAAAGGGGGGGCGAAAAACTGAAGCTTTCTTT.

This clone was counted a few times. This chain joins TRBV4-3 and TRBJ1-2; tentatively, D is TRBD1 (5 bases). Trimming removed 4 bases at V and 6 bases at J, with 12 bases between. This CDR3 contains 13 residues. Germline CDR1 LGHNA, CDR2 YSLEER. The DNA for the CDR3 is TGCGCCAGCAGCCCCTCCAGGGAGGATGGCTACACCTTC. This translates into CASSPSREDGYTF.

The chain joins TRBV29-1 to TRBJ2-7; 7 bases are a match to TRBD1. The trim removed 6 bases at V and 3 bases at J, leaving 8 bases unmatched. The CDR3 totals 13 residues. Germline CDR1 is SQVTM and CDR2 is ANQGSEA. In DNA form, the CDR3 reads TGCAGCGTCGTGGGACAGCTACACTACGAGCAGTACTTC. Amino acids: CSVVGQLHYEQYF.

This clone was observed once. This CDR3 reads CSVRDIYEQYF. The CDR3 bases are TGCAGCGTGAGGGACATCTACGAGCAGTACTTC. The chain links TRBV29-1 to TRBJ2-7, with TRBD1 as a possible D gene (6 bases). CDR1 and CDR2 (germline): SQVTM, ANQGSEA. Trimming took 6 bases from V and 3 from J, leaving 9 bases between them. CDR3 length equals 11 residues.

The rearrangement joins TRBV5-1 to TRBJ2-3, with D tentatively TRBD2 (6 bases). The CDR3 contains 16 residues. CDR1 SGHRS and CDR2 YFSETQ come from the germline V gene. V was clipped by 4 bases and J by 2 bases, with 17 bases between them. The CDR3 nucleotides read TGCGCCAGCAGCGCCCGGGGTAGCGGAACCACAGATACGCAGTATTTT. Its protein product is CASSARGSGTTDTQYF.

The V and J genes are TRBV7-2 and TRBJ2-7, with TRBD1 identical over 9 bases. V lost 5 bases to trimming and J lost 2 bases; unmatched junction nucleotides: 7. The CDR3 is 15 residues long. Germline V gives CDR1 SGHTA, CDR2 FQGNSA. The CDR3 loop is CASSRQGEGPYEQYF. DNA of the CDR3: TGTGCCAGCAGCCGACAGGGGGAAGGGCCCTACGAGCAGTACTTC. Full variable domain (missing parts from reference TRBV7-2 and TRBJ2-7): GAGVSQSPSNKVTEKGKDVELRCDPISGHTALYWYRQSLGQGLEFLIYFQGNSAPDKSGLPSDRFSAERTGGSVSTLTIQRTQQEDSAVYLCASSRQGEGPYEQYFGPGTRLTVT.

This clone has only one observation. The chain couples TRBV21-1 to TRBJ1-4; the table gives TRBD1 as D, unverified against the DNA. TRBV21-1 counts as a pseudogene. This CDR3 has 18 residues. CDR3 region: CASSKAEQGVPTNEKLFF. The DNA for the CDR3 is TGTGCCAGCAGCAAAGCAGAACAGGGTGTACCAACTAATGAAAAACTGTTTTTT.